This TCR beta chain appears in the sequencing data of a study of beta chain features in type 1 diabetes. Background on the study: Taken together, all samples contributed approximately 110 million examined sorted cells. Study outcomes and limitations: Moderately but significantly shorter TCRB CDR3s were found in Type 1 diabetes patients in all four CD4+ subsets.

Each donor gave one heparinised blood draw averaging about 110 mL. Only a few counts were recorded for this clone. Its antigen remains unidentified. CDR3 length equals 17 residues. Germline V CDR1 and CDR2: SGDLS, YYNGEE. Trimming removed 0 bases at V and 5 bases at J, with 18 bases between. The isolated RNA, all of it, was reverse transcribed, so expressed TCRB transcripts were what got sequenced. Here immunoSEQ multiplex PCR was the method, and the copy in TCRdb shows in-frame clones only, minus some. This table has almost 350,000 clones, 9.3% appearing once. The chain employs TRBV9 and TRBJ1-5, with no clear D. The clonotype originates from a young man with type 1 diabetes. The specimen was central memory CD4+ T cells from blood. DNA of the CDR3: TGTGCCAGCAGCGTAGTCCGATATGTCCTAGCCCATCAGCCCCAGCATTTT. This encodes CASSVVRYVLAHQPQHF.